This is a list of T cell receptor beta chains from one sample in a study of blood T cell repertoires in COVID-19. Generated by immunoSEQ multiplex PCR, the TCRdb table keeps only in-frame clones and is missing some. The sample contains 210,000 or so clones, around 80% of which appear only once. The material sequenced was peripheral blood. The receptors come from a woman of 80 years or more with COVID-19, enrolled during active disease. The CDR3 runs from the conserved cysteine through the conserved F or W. Each record gives: J gene, V gene, clone size, D gene, CDR3 DNA, CDR3 protein. A D gene is named only where the DNA matches it firmly. Only some rows state a clone size, as once, few, many or a class for expanded clones.

j_call: TRBJ2-7; v_call: TRBV6-1; clone_size: .; d_call: .; cdr3_nt: TGTGCCAGCAGTGACCCACCCGGTAGCTCCTACGAGCAGTACTTC; cdr3_aa: CASSDPPGSSYEQYF
j_call: TRBJ1-2; v_call: TRBV18; clone_size: few; d_call: TRBD1; cdr3_nt: TGTGCCAGCTCAGGGGGGACAGCCTCCCCCTATGGCTACACCTTC; cdr3_aa: CASSGGTASPYGYTF
j_call: TRBJ1-5; v_call: TRBV5-4; clone_size: .; d_call: .; cdr3_nt: TGTGCCAGCAGCTTGGGGAGTGATCAGCCCCAGCATTTT; cdr3_aa: CASSLGSDQPQHF
j_call: TRBJ1-6; v_call: TRBV11-2; clone_size: .; d_call: .; cdr3_nt: TGTGCCAGCAGCTTAATAACAGGTTATAATTCACCCCTCCACTTT; cdr3_aa: CASSLITGYNSPLHF
j_call: TRBJ1-2; v_call: TRBV6-5; clone_size: .; d_call: .; cdr3_nt: TGTGCCAGCAGTTCCGACCGCGAACCCAGGGACTATGGCTACACCTTC; cdr3_aa: CASSSDREPRDYGYTF
j_call: TRBJ1-1; v_call: TRBV6-5; clone_size: .; d_call: .; cdr3_nt: TGTGCCAGCATGGACAGACACATGAACACTGAAGCTTTCTTT; cdr3_aa: CASMDRHMNTEAFF
j_call: TRBJ2-7; v_call: TRBV11-2; clone_size: .; d_call: TRBD2; cdr3_nt: TGTGCCAGCAGCCCCAGCCCCCTAGCGGGGGGTTACGAGCAGTACTTC; cdr3_aa: CASSPSPLAGGYEQYF
j_call: TRBJ2-1; v_call: TRBV2; clone_size: .; d_call: TRBD1; cdr3_nt: TGTGCCACCCACCGGGACAGGGATAATGAGCAGTTCTTC; cdr3_aa: CATHRDRDNEQFF
j_call: TRBJ2-3; v_call: TRBV3-1/TRBV3-2; clone_size: .; d_call: .; cdr3_nt: TGTGCCAGCAGCCAAACGGTTAGCACAGATACGCAGTATTTT; cdr3_aa: CASSQTVSTDTQYF
j_call: TRBJ1-4; v_call: TRBV6-5; clone_size: .; d_call: TRBD1; cdr3_nt: TGTGCCAGCAGTACCGGGACAGGGAATGAAAAACTGTTTTTT; cdr3_aa: CASSTGTGNEKLFF
j_call: TRBJ2-1; v_call: TRBV3-1/TRBV3-2; clone_size: .; d_call: TRBD1; cdr3_nt: TGTGCCAGCAGCAAACCGGGACAGGGGTGGAATGAGCAGTTCTTC; cdr3_aa: CASSKPGQGWNEQFF
j_call: TRBJ2-2; v_call: TRBV6-5; clone_size: .; d_call: .; cdr3_nt: TGTGCCAGCAGTTACCAGGGACAGAACACCGGGGAGCTGTTTTTT; cdr3_aa: CASSYQGQNTGELFF
j_call: TRBJ2-6; v_call: TRBV27; clone_size: .; d_call: .; cdr3_nt: TGTGCCAGCAGTTCCCCGTGGGCTGCCGGGGCCAACGTCCTGACTTTC; cdr3_aa: CASSSPWAAGANVLTF
j_call: TRBJ2-5; v_call: TRBV11-1; clone_size: .; d_call: TRBD1; cdr3_nt: TGTGCCAGCAGCTTAGGGGCGACAGGGCTGGAGACCCAGTACTTC; cdr3_aa: CASSLGATGLETQYF
j_call: TRBJ1-2; v_call: TRBV24-1; clone_size: .; d_call: TRBD1; cdr3_nt: TGTGCCACCAGTGACCAGAGACAGGGGGCGAGCTATGGCTACACCTTC; cdr3_aa: CATSDQRQGASYGYTF
j_call: TRBJ1-6; v_call: TRBV5-1; clone_size: once; d_call: .; cdr3_nt: TGCGCCAGCAGCTTGGGTGGGGGCTCTGGTTCACCCCTCCACTTT; cdr3_aa: CASSLGGGSGSPLHF
j_call: TRBJ1-1; v_call: TRBV5-1; clone_size: .; d_call: .; cdr3_nt: TGCGCCAGCAGCGGGCAGGGGAAGGGTACTGAAGCTTTCTTT; cdr3_aa: CASSGQGKGTEAFF
j_call: TRBJ1-5; v_call: TRBV5-1; clone_size: .; d_call: TRBD1; cdr3_nt: TGCGCCAGCAGCGTCACAGGGGACAATCAGCCCCAGCATTTT; cdr3_aa: CASSVTGDNQPQHF
j_call: TRBJ2-6; v_call: TRBV6-5; clone_size: .; d_call: .; cdr3_nt: TGTGCCAGCAGCCGGGAGACCAACGTCCTGACTTTC; cdr3_aa: CASSRETNVLTF
j_call: TRBJ1-2; v_call: TRBV19; clone_size: .; d_call: .; cdr3_nt: TGTGCCAGTAGTATAGTACCCGGCTATGGCTACACCTTC; cdr3_aa: CASSIVPGYGYTF
j_call: TRBJ1-1; v_call: TRBV7-2; clone_size: .; d_call: .; cdr3_nt: TGTGCCAGCAAGAACTTAGGGGTCCGAAAAGCTTTCTTT; cdr3_aa: CASKNLGVRKAFF
j_call: TRBJ2-2; v_call: TRBV19; clone_size: .; d_call: TRBD2; cdr3_nt: TGTGCCAGTAGTTTGGGACTAGCGGGGGGCCGATTTCACACCGGGGAGCTGTTTTTT; cdr3_aa: CASSLGLAGGRFHTGELFF
j_call: TRBJ1-5; v_call: TRBV5-6; clone_size: .; d_call: TRBD1; cdr3_nt: TGTGCCAGCAGCCTTTTAGCAGGGGGGCAGCCCCAGCATTTT; cdr3_aa: CASSLLAGGQPQHF
j_call: TRBJ2-1; v_call: TRBV5-1; clone_size: few; d_call: TRBD1; cdr3_nt: TGCGCCAGCAGCTTGGGGGGACAGGGGGGGAATGAGCAGTTCTTC; cdr3_aa: CASSLGGQGGNEQFF
j_call: TRBJ1-4; v_call: TRBV2; clone_size: .; d_call: .; cdr3_nt: TGTGCCAGCAAGAGGACAGAAAATGAAAAACTGTTTTTT; cdr3_aa: CASKRTENEKLFF
j_call: TRBJ2-7; v_call: TRBV10-3; clone_size: .; d_call: .; cdr3_nt: TGTGCCATCAGTGGGCAGGGTTCTGAGCAGTACTTC; cdr3_aa: CAISGQGSEQYF
j_call: TRBJ2-7; v_call: TRBV2; clone_size: .; d_call: .; cdr3_nt: TGTGCCAGCAGTGACAGTTACTACGAGCAGTACTTC; cdr3_aa: CASSDSYYEQYF
j_call: TRBJ1-2; v_call: TRBV11-2; clone_size: .; d_call: .; cdr3_nt: TGTGCCAGCAGCTTTAACGCGGCAGGGGATGGCTACACCTTC; cdr3_aa: CASSFNAAGDGYTF
j_call: TRBJ2-5; v_call: TRBV4-1; clone_size: .; d_call: .; cdr3_nt: TGCGCCAGCAGACCACCGGGACCACTAGCTAAAGCGGCCCCAGAGACCCAGTACTTC; cdr3_aa: CASRPPGPLAKAAPETQYF
j_call: TRBJ2-6; v_call: TRBV19; clone_size: once; d_call: TRBD2; cdr3_nt: TGTGCCAGCGGCCTAGCGGGCGGGACCTCTGGGGCCAACGTCCTGACTTTC; cdr3_aa: CASGLAGGTSGANVLTF
j_call: TRBJ2-2; v_call: TRBV19; clone_size: .; d_call: .; cdr3_nt: TGTGCCAGTAGTATTGAGGCGAGGGGAGGGAACACCGGGGAGCTGTTTTTT; cdr3_aa: CASSIEARGGNTGELFF
j_call: TRBJ2-7; v_call: TRBV29-1; clone_size: .; d_call: .; cdr3_nt: TGCAGCGTTGCCTTAGCCTACGAGCAGTACTTC; cdr3_aa: CSVALAYEQYF
j_call: TRBJ2-7; v_call: TRBV5-1; clone_size: .; d_call: .; cdr3_nt: TGCGCCAGCAGCACACAGGGTACGGCCTCCTACGAGCAGTACTTC; cdr3_aa: CASSTQGTASYEQYF
j_call: TRBJ1-1; v_call: TRBV3-1/TRBV3-2; clone_size: .; d_call: .; cdr3_nt: TGTGCCAGCAGCCAGGAACAGGGATACACTGAAGCTTTCTTT; cdr3_aa: CASSQEQGYTEAFF
j_call: TRBJ1-1; v_call: TRBV28; clone_size: .; d_call: .; cdr3_nt: TGTGCCAGCAGTTTAGTAGGTTCGCGGCTGGAAGCTTTCTTT; cdr3_aa: CASSLVGSRLEAFF
j_call: TRBJ2-3; v_call: TRBV5-1; clone_size: .; d_call: TRBD2; cdr3_nt: TGCGCCAGCAGCTTGGAGGTTAGCGGGAGTGGAGATACGCAGTATTTT; cdr3_aa: CASSLEVSGSGDTQYF
j_call: TRBJ1-5; v_call: TRBV2; clone_size: .; d_call: .; cdr3_nt: TGTGCCAGCAGTGTGGACAGCCTCAATCAGCCCCAGCATTTT; cdr3_aa: CASSVDSLNQPQHF
j_call: TRBJ2-2; v_call: TRBV6-4; clone_size: .; d_call: TRBD2; cdr3_nt: TGTGCCAGCAGTCAACTAGCGGGGGCAGGAACCGGGGAGCTGTTTTTT; cdr3_aa: CASSQLAGAGTGELFF
j_call: TRBJ2-1; v_call: TRBV5-4; clone_size: .; d_call: .; cdr3_nt: TGTGCCAGCAGCTCTGACTCGAGCTCCTACAATGAGCAGTTCTTC; cdr3_aa: CASSSDSSSYNEQFF
j_call: TRBJ1-3; v_call: TRBV11-2; clone_size: .; d_call: .; cdr3_nt: TGTGCCAGCAGCTCTACCCCTCCCGGAAACACCATATATTTT; cdr3_aa: CASSSTPPGNTIYF
j_call: TRBJ1-4; v_call: TRBV4-1; clone_size: .; d_call: .; cdr3_nt: TGCGCCAGCAGCCAAGAAGTGGGGAGGGGGAATGAAAAACTGTTTTTT; cdr3_aa: CASSQEVGRGNEKLFF
j_call: TRBJ1-3; v_call: TRBV6-5; clone_size: .; d_call: .; cdr3_nt: TGTGCCAGCAGGCGCCAGGGGTCAGGAAACACCATATATTTT; cdr3_aa: CASRRQGSGNTIYF
j_call: TRBJ2-2; v_call: TRBV18; clone_size: .; d_call: TRBD1; cdr3_nt: TGTGCCAGCTCACCAGGGACAGACGGCGGGGAGCTGTTTTTT; cdr3_aa: CASSPGTDGGELFF
j_call: TRBJ1-3; v_call: TRBV6-5; clone_size: .; d_call: .; cdr3_nt: TGTGCCAGCAGGGAGACTGGAAACACCATATATTTT; cdr3_aa: CASRETGNTIYF
j_call: TRBJ1-5; v_call: TRBV19; clone_size: once; d_call: .; cdr3_nt: TGTGCCAGTAGTGGGTTGGGGGCAGCCAATCAGCCCCAGCATTTT; cdr3_aa: CASSGLGAANQPQHF
j_call: TRBJ2-7; v_call: TRBV6-1; clone_size: once; d_call: TRBD2; cdr3_nt: TGTGCCAGCAGTGAAGCTCCGGGGGGGGCAACCTGCGAGCAGTACTTC; cdr3_aa: CASSEAPGGATCEQYF
j_call: TRBJ1-2; v_call: TRBV20-1; clone_size: .; d_call: .; cdr3_nt: TGCAGTGTGGGCAGGGCAGGCTACACCTTC; cdr3_aa: CSVGRAGYTF
j_call: TRBJ2-5; v_call: TRBV29-1; clone_size: .; d_call: TRBD1; cdr3_nt: TGCAGCGTGGACCCGACAGGGGGAGAGACCCAGTACTTC; cdr3_aa: CSVDPTGGETQYF
j_call: TRBJ1-2; v_call: TRBV3-1/TRBV3-2; clone_size: .; d_call: .; cdr3_nt: TGTGCCAGCAGTTCGGGTGTAGGCAGCCACTATGGCTACACCTTC; cdr3_aa: CASSSGVGSHYGYTF
j_call: TRBJ2-3; v_call: TRBV19; clone_size: .; d_call: .; cdr3_nt: TGTGCCAGTAGGAGAGCCGGGGGCACAGATACGCAGTATTTT; cdr3_aa: CASRRAGGTDTQYF
j_call: TRBJ1-2; v_call: TRBV11-2; clone_size: many; d_call: .; cdr3_nt: TGTGCCAGCAGCTTAGTCAGGGGATGGAACTATGGCTACACCTTC; cdr3_aa: CASSLVRGWNYGYTF
j_call: TRBJ2-2; v_call: TRBV9; clone_size: .; d_call: TRBD1; cdr3_nt: TGTGCCAGCGGACAGGGATCGACCGGGGAGCTGTTTTTT; cdr3_aa: CASGQGSTGELFF
j_call: TRBJ2-1; v_call: TRBV5-6; clone_size: .; d_call: TRBD2; cdr3_nt: TGTGCCAGCAGAACAGCGGGGGGGTCACAGTTCTTC; cdr3_aa: CASRTAGGSQFF